This T cell receptor (beta chain) was profiled in a study of PD-1 blockade in classical Hodgkin lymphoma. Study observations and caveats: Nivolumab starters within 1 year of ASCT were excluded.

Here immunoSEQ multiplex PCR was the method, and the copy in TCRdb shows in-frame clones only, minus some. The sample shows roughly 11,000 clones, roughly 84% of them seen only once. A remark on this clone: Antigen: not known.

Relapse after autologous stem cell transplantation occurred in every patient, and brentuximab vedotin exposure varied. Magnetic negative selection, applied to thawed PBMCs, was used to isolate the CD8+ T cells. This clonotype originated in a human donor with classical Hodgkin lymphoma. Sequenced here: CD8+ T cells from blood, sampled at baseline.

The CDR3 loop reads CAWSVIPTGDSPLHF. CDR3 in DNA: TGTGCCTGGAGTGTAATTCCCACAGGGGATTCACCCCTCCACTTT. This chain joins TRBV30 and TRBJ1-6, with 7 bases lining up with TRBD1. CDR3 length equals 15 residues. Germline loops: CDR1 GTSNPN, CDR2 SVGIG (reference sequence). The V and J ends lost 0 bases and 8 bases, in that order; junction bases with no gene match: 7.